The 31 T cell receptor beta chains presented below share a single source sample, sequenced in a study of immune heterogeneity within non-small cell lung tumors. With around 0.6 ug used per sample, the template was genomic DNA from bulk tumor. Multiple biopsies spaced far apart were taken from each primary tumor during surgery. Curative surgical treatment was performed in patients who had newly diagnosed, untreated non-small cell lung cancer. Multiplex PCR employing 32 V and 13 J primers generated amplicons of the TCR beta CDR3. TCRdb re-called the multiplex PCR reads with MiXCR, one entry per CDR3 protein. Counted here are some 5,000 distinct CDR3 sequences, roughly a third occurring once; the ten biggest clones make up roughly 20%. Sequences were obtained from lung tumor tissue. These receptors came from a woman aged 45-59 years with non-small cell lung cancer.

As regards this clonotype: Sequence at one end of the junction differs from germline and may be a read error. This chain connects TRBV28 to TRBJ2-7, with D possibly being TRBD1 or TRBD2 (6 bases each). Germline CDR1 reads MDHEN; CDR2 reads SYDVKM. CDR3 length: 14 residues. The CDR3 nucleotides are TGTGCCAGCCGCTCAGGGGACTTCTCCTACGATCAGTACTTC. Translating it yields CASRSGDFSYDQYF.

Notes on this clonotype: This clone may be a read error of a much larger clone one base away. This sequence joins TRBV30 and TRBJ2-1, with D perhaps matching TRBD1 (5 bases). This CDR3 has 13 amino acids. Germline V CDR1 and CDR2: GTSNPN, SVGIG (reference sequence). CDR3 sequence: CAWSVDTYNEKFF. CDR3 nucleotide sequence: TGTGCCTGGAGTGTGGACACCTACAATGAGAAGTTCTTC.

Within the sample, this clonotype is large. This chain uses TRBV28 with TRBJ2-1; the D gene is possibly TRBD2 (6 bases). With 5 bases removed from V and 6 bases from J, the gap between germline ends came to 14 bases. The CDR3 sequence is 14 residues long. CDR1 is MDHEN and CDR2 is SYDVKM in the germline V gene. The CDR3 sequence is CASSRELGGNEQFF. The CDR3 coding sequence is TGTGCCAGCAGTCGGGAGTTGGGAGGCAATGAGCAGTTCTTC. The full variable domain, rest sourced from reference TRBV28 and TRBJ2-1, is DVKVTQSSRYLVKRTGEKVFLECVQDMDHENMFWYRQDPGLGLRLIYFSYDVKMKEKGDIPEGYSVSREKKERFSLILESASTNQTSMYLCASSRELGGNEQFFGPGTRLTVL.

This clonotype was seen only a few times. The gene calls are TRBV7-8 and TRBJ1-1, with D possibly being TRBD1 (6 bases). The CDR3 spans 14 residues. Trimming pared 6 bases from V and 3 bases from J, leaving 14 bases between. Germline CDR1 and CDR2: SGHVS and FQNEAQ. The CDR3 reads CASRPKYRDTEAFF. The CDR3 nucleotides are TGTGCCAGCAGGCCGAAATACAGGGACACTGAAGCTTTCTTT.

This clonotype is labeled medium-sized (0.01 to 0.1%). V usage is TRBV19 and J usage is TRBJ1-5; 9 bases are a match to TRBD1. Losses at the gene ends were 10 bases for V and 5 bases for J; bases not matched to a gene: 12. The CDR3 spans 15 residues. The germline V gene has CDR1 LNHDA and CDR2 SQIVND (reference sequence). In DNA, the CDR3 is TGTGCCACCGCCCTCAGGGACAGGGTGGATCAGCCCCAGCATTTT. It specifies CATALRDRVDQPQHF.

The chain employs TRBV20-1 and TRBJ1-3; no firm D call. The V gene lost 5 bases and the J gene lost 1 base, with 9 bases spanning the gap. Germline CDR1 is DFQATT and CDR2 is SNEGSKA (reference sequence). The CDR3 totals 13 residues. Here the CDR3 DNA reads TGCAGTGCTGGACGACTATCTGGAAACACCATATATTTT. Protein sequence: CSAGRLSGNTIYF.

Sample share makes this clonotype medium-sized (0.01 to 0.1%). The chain uses TRBV27 and TRBJ1-1; TRBD1 matches at 9 bases. This CDR3 is built from 13 residues. V was pared by 6 bases and J by 4 bases, with 3 bases of the junction left unmatched. Looked up from germline, CDR1 is MNHEY and CDR2 is SMNVEV (reference sequence). The CDR3 DNA is TGTGCCAGCAGGGACAGGGGTAGCACTGAAGCTTTCTTT. This codes for CASRDRGSTEAFF.

This clonotype rates as medium-sized. The chain combines TRBV28 with TRBJ2-6; TRBD2 might be the D (6 bases). V lost 4 bases, J lost 0 bases, and 16 bases lay in between. The CDR3 spans 18 residues. Per germline, CDR1 MDHEN and CDR2 SYDVKM. CDR3 region: CASSSRGAPFSGANVLTF. Here the CDR3 DNA reads TGTGCCAGCAGTTCGCGGGGTGCTCCCTTCTCTGGGGCCAACGTCCTGACTTTC.

The table lists this clonotype with a few counts. This chain connects TRBV3-1 to TRBJ1-6; 8 bases map to TRBD1. The CDR3 is 13 amino acids. The germline V gene encodes CDR1 LGHDT and CDR2 YNNKEL (reference sequence). Trimming took 1 base from V and 10 from J; bases not matched to a gene: 0. The CDR3 DNA follows: TGTGCCAGCAGCCAAGCAGGGGGCTCACCCCTCCACTTT. Translation gives CASSQAGGSPLHF.

This clonotype is deemed medium-sized (0.01 to 0.1%). V and J are TRBV20-1 and TRBJ2-5; TRBD2 matches 9 bases. Trimming cost V 3 bases and J 4 bases; bases outside gene matches: 3. Germline CDR1 and CDR2: DFQATT and SNEGSKA (reference sequence). The CDR3 loop spans 13 amino acids. The CDR3 spells CSARQLAGETQYF. The CDR3 DNA reads as TGCAGTGCTAGGCAACTAGCGGGAGAGACCCAGTACTTC.

The chain combines TRBV2 with TRBJ2-2; 8 bases line up with TRBD1. The germline V gene encodes CDR1 SNHLY and CDR2 FYNNEI. The junction had 7 bases not matched to a gene; V was cut back by 6 bases and J by 1 base. This CDR3 has 16 amino acids. The chain's CDR3 is CASSLGGTGNTGELFF. The CDR3 region has the DNA TGTGCCAGCAGCTTAGGGGGGACAGGGAACACCGGGGAGCTGTTTTTT.

By proportion, this clonotype is medium-sized. The chain is built from TRBV2 and TRBJ1-6; D may be TRBD1 (6 bases). CDR3 length equals 14 residues. V dropped 10 bases and J dropped 7 bases, with 17 bases sitting between them. CDR1 is SNHLY and CDR2 is FYNNEI in the germline V gene. CDR3 residues: CATNKGQINSPLHF. CDR3 DNA: TGTGCCACCAATAAAGGACAGATCAATTCACCCCTCCACTTT.

This clonotype was seen a single time. With a much larger clone just one base away, this may be a read error. The V call is TRBV7-9, the J call TRBJ2-3; no clear D gene. Germline loops: CDR1 SEHNR, CDR2 FQNEAQ (reference sequence). Trimming took 7 bases from V and 1 from J, leaving 12 bases between them. The CDR3 totals 14 residues. The CDR3 DNA is TGTGCCAGCATCTTGGGCGGCGGCACAGATACGCAGTATTTT. Translating it yields CASILGGGTDTQYF.

In its sample, this clonotype ranks as medium-sized. V is TRBV27 and J is TRBJ2-1; TRBD1 aligns across 7 bases. Germline CDR1 MNHEY, CDR2 SMNVEV (reference sequence). CDR3 length: 17 amino acids. V lost 5 bases to trimming and J lost 7 bases; unmatched junction nucleotides: 17. The CDR3 bases are TGTGCCAGCAGTCCAAGGCCAACAGGGGAGATAAGAAATGAGCAGTTCTTC. Translating gives CASSPRPTGEIRNEQFF.

This clonotype was counted a few times. The J gene is TRBJ2-7, the V gene TRBV29-1; D perhaps matches TRBD1 (5 bases). V was clipped by 5 bases and J by 6 bases, with 23 bases between them. CDR1 SQVTM and CDR2 ANQGSEA come from the germline V gene. This CDR3 is 15 amino acids long. The CDR3 protein is CSVLAGRAAGREQYF. In DNA, the CDR3 is TGCAGCGTTTTAGCCGGTCGGGCGGCAGGGCGCGAGCAGTACTTC.

Note on this clonotype: This could be a read error, since a much larger clone is one nucleotide away. The chain employs TRBV24-1 and TRBJ1-5, with 8 nucleotides matching TRBD1. The CDR3 has 16 amino acids. Germline V lookup: CDR1 KGHDR, CDR2 SFDVKD. CDR3 coding DNA: TGTGCCACCAGTCCCAACAGGGGGGAAAACAATCAGCCCCGGCATTTT. Translated, it gives CATSPNRGENNQPRHF.

This clonotype rates as medium-sized (0.01 to 0.1%). The chain joins TRBV15 to TRBJ2-5; possibly TRBD1 or TRBD2 for D (5 bases each). Trimming pared 2 bases from V and 1 base from J, leaving 17 bases between. From germline, CDR1 is LNHNV and CDR2 YYDKDF (reference sequence). The CDR3 covers 17 residues. The CDR3 is CATSRLRPGRSQETQYF. CDR3 DNA sequence: TGTGCCACCAGCAGACTCCGACCGGGACGGAGCCAAGAGACCCAGTACTTC.

Points on this clonotype: One base away lies a much larger clone, so this may be a sequencing read error. This chain joins TRBV6-1 and TRBJ1-6; D unresolved. CDR1 is MNHNS, CDR2 SASEGT, per germline. The CDR3 contains 14 residues. V shed 1 base and J shed 9 bases, with 10 bases lying between them. The CDR3 loop is CASSEVVPGSPLHF. CDR3 DNA: TGTGCCAGCAGTGAAGTGGTACCCGGTTCACCCCTCCACTTT.

The genes are TRBV5-1 and TRBJ2-3; 9 bases agree with TRBD2. This CDR3 contains 15 residues. V dropped 5 bases and J dropped 1; count of bases not matched to a gene: 5. Per the germline V gene, CDR1 is SGHRS and CDR2 is YFSETQ. CDR3 sequence (DNA): TGCGCCAGCAGTGGATTAGCGGGGGGCACAGATACGCAGTATTTT. Its protein product is CASSGLAGGTDTQYF.

In this sample, this clonotype is medium-sized. In nucleotides, the CDR3 is TGTGCCAGCAGTCGCCAGGGCAGCAACAATCAGCCCCAGCATTTT. Encoded protein: CASSRQGSNNQPQHF. The chain combines TRBV12-3 or TRBV12-4 with TRBJ1-5; D perhaps matches TRBD1 (5 bases). V shed 5 bases and J shed 3 bases, with 14 bases lying between them. CDR3 length: 15 amino acids.

This clonotype ranks as medium-sized. This chain links TRBV15 with TRBJ1-5; D unresolved. Germline-derived CDR1 and CDR2 are LNHNV and YYDKDF (reference sequence). CDR3 length equals 14 residues. The ends were cut back, 0 bases at V and 7 bases at J, with 10 bases in the middle. As DNA, the CDR3 is TGTGCCACCAGCAGAGACGTAGGGAACCAGCCCCAGCATTTT. Its translation: CATSRDVGNQPQHF.

In regard to this clonotype: A much more abundant neighbour one base away suggests this may be a read error. The V call is TRBV5-1, the J call TRBJ1-2; 10 positions agree with TRBD1. The CDR3 extends over 14 amino acids. Germline assignment: CDR1 SGHRS and CDR2 YFSETQ. CDR3 loop: CASRLGQGLYGYTF. The DNA of the CDR3 is TGCGCCAGCAGATTGGGACAGGGGCTATATGGCTACACCTTC.

By frequency in the sample, this clonotype is medium-sized. V usage is TRBV30 and J usage is TRBJ2-1, with 10 bases aligning to TRBD2. This CDR3 is 15 amino acids long. Germline V lookup: CDR1 GTSNPN, CDR2 SVGIG (reference sequence). V shed 1 base, J shed 6 bases, and the junction held 6 bases outside the gene matches. The CDR3: CAWSGLAGVANEQFF. The CDR3 DNA sequence: TGTGCCTGGAGTGGTCTAGCGGGGGTAGCCAATGAGCAGTTCTTC. The variable domain in full, completed from reference TRBV30 and TRBJ2-1, reads SQTIHQWPATLVQPVGSPLSLECTVEGTSNPNLYWYRQAAGRGLQLLFYSVGIGQISSEVPQNLSASRPQDRQFILSSKKLLLSDSGFYLCAWSGLAGVANEQFFGPGTRLTVL.

This clonotype is medium-sized by share. The chain is built from TRBV12-3 or TRBV12-4 and TRBJ2-1; D remains unclear. There are 14 residues in the CDR3. V was shortened by 2 bases and J by 5 bases, with 10 bases between the two germline ends. The CDR3 DNA reads as TGTGCCAGCAGTTTACGAGGAGAAAACAATGAGCAGTTCTTC. This sequence encodes CASSLRGENNEQFF.

In its sample, this clonotype ranks as medium-sized. This sequence joins TRBV20-1 and TRBJ1-1; D call uncertain. Germline assignment: CDR1 DFQATT and CDR2 SNEGSKA (reference sequence). V lost 6 bases, J lost 3 bases, and 14 bases lay in between. The CDR3 consists of 13 residues. The CDR3 sequence is CSAPRIRYTEAFF. The CDR3 coding sequence is TGCAGTGCCCCGAGAATCCGGTACACTGAAGCTTTCTTT.

This clonotype counts as medium-sized. The DNA of the CDR3 is TGTGCCAGCAGCATCCGGGACGGCTTTTACGAGCAGTACTTC. It specifies CASSIRDGFYEQYF. This chain uses TRBV6-1 with TRBJ2-7; tentatively, D is TRBD1 or TRBD2 (5 bases each). Germline assignment: CDR1 MNHNS and CDR2 SASEGT. The ends were cut back, 6 bases at V and 4 bases at J, with 16 bases in the middle. The CDR3 extends over 14 amino acids.

The V gene is TRBV7-2, the J gene TRBJ1-1; D is uncertain. V lost 7 bases and J lost 1, with 13 bases in between. Germline V gene sequence: CDR1 SGHTA, CDR2 FQGNSA. The CDR3 length is 14 residues. CDR3 coding DNA: TGTGCCAGCACCCCAAAGACGGCGAACACTGAAGCTTTCTTT. It yields the protein CASTPKTANTEAFF.

In its sample, this clonotype ranks as medium-sized. The chain carries TRBV19 and TRBJ1-5; D gene uncertain. The CDR3 spans 15 residues. Germline V gives CDR1 LNHDA, CDR2 SQIVND (reference sequence). With 3 bases removed from V and 2 bases from J, the gap between germline ends came to 11 bases. CDR3 sequence reads: CASSITGLGNQPQHF. DNA for the CDR3: TGTGCCAGTAGTATCACTGGTCTAGGCAATCAGCCCCAGCATTTT.

This clonotype was detected a few times. This chain's CDR3 is CASSLGVNIQYF. The CDR3 DNA sequence: TGTGCCAGCAGCTTGGGGGTAAACATTCAGTACTTC. The rearrangement joins TRBV5-8 to TRBJ2-4; D is undetermined. The V gene's germline CDR1 is SGHTS and CDR2 YDEGEE. V lost 0 bases and J lost 6, with 4 bases in between. The CDR3 runs 12 residues.

This clonotype is termed medium-sized. In DNA form, the CDR3 reads TGTGCCAGCTCACCACGGGGGCAAGGTGAGCAGTTCTTC. Translated: CASSPRGQGEQFF. The rearrangement uses TRBV18 and TRBJ2-1, with D possibly TRBD1 on 6 matching bases. Germline V lookup: CDR1 KGHSH, CDR2 LQKENI. V lost 1 base to trimming and J lost 9 bases, with 10 bases between them. This CDR3 has 13 residues. The full variable domain, with the rest looked up from reference TRBV18 and TRBJ2-1, is NAGVMQNPRHLVRRRGQEARLRCSPMKGHSHVYWYRQLPEEGLKFMVYLQKENIIDESGMPKERFSAEFPKEGPSILRIQQVVRGDSAAYFCASSPRGQGEQFFGPGTRLTVL.

Sample share makes this clonotype medium-sized. The J gene is TRBJ1-2, the V gene TRBV12-3 or TRBV12-4; no clear D. Trimming left V 6 bases short and J 3 bases short, with 14 bases between. This CDR3 has 14 residues. The CDR3 DNA sequence: TGTGCCAGCAGCCTAGGGAGTTCCGACTATGGCTACACCTTC. Protein sequence: CASSLGSSDYGYTF.